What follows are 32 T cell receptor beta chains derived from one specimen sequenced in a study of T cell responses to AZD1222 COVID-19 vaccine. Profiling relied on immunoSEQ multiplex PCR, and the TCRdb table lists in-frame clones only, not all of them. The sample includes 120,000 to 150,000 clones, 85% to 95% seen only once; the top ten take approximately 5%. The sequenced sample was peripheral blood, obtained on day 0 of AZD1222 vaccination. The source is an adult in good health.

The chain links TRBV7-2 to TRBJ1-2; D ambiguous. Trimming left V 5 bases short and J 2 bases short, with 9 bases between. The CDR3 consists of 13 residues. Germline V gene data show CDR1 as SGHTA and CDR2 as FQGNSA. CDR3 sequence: CASSVRENYGYTF. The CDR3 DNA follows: TGTGCCAGCAGCGTCCGGGAAAACTATGGCTACACCTTC.

This chain's CDR3 is CASSYTPAGANEQYF. In nucleotides, the CDR3 is TGTGCCAGCAGTTACACCCCGGCAGGGGCCAACGAGCAGTACTTC. The chain carries TRBV6-5 and TRBJ2-7, with TRBD1 as a possible D gene (6 bases). Trimming cost V 2 bases and J 5 bases, with 16 bases left between them. In germline, CDR1 is MNHEY, CDR2 SVGAGI. This CDR3 is 15 amino acids long.

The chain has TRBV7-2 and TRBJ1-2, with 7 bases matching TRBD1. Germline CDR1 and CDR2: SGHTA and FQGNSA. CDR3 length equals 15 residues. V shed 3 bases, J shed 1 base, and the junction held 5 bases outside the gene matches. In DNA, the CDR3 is TGTGCCAGCAGCTTTGCTTCAGGGGGTAACTATGGCTACACCTTC. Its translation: CASSFASGGNYGYTF.

The CDR3 spells CASSDRFRGGYNEQFF. CDR3 nucleotides: TGTGCCAGCAGTGATCGGTTCCGGGGTGGGTACAATGAGCAGTTCTTC. The chain uses TRBV2 and TRBJ2-1, with D tentatively TRBD2 (5 bases). V gave up 3 bases and J gave up 4 bases, with 16 bases separating them. There are 16 residues in the CDR3. Germline CDR1 is SNHLY and CDR2 is FYNNEI.

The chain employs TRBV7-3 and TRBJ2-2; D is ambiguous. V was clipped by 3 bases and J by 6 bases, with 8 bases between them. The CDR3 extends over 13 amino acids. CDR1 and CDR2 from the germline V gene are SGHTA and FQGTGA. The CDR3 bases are TGTGCCAGCAGCTTTAATGGGCCCGGGGAGCTGTTTTTT. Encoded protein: CASSFNGPGELFF.

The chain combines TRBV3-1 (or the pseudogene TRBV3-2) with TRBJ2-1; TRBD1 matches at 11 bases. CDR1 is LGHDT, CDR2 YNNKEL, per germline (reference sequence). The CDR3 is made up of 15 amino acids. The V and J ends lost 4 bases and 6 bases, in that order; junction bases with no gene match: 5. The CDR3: CASSPGTGGSNEQFF. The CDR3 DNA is TGTGCCAGCAGCCCCGGGACAGGGGGAAGCAATGAGCAGTTCTTC.

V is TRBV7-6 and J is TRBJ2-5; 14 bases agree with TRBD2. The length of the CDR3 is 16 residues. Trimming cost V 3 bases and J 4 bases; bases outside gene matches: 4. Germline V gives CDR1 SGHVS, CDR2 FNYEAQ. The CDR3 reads CASSLYGLAGGETQYF. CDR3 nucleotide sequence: TGTGCCAGCAGCTTGTACGGACTAGCGGGAGGAGAGACCCAGTACTTC.

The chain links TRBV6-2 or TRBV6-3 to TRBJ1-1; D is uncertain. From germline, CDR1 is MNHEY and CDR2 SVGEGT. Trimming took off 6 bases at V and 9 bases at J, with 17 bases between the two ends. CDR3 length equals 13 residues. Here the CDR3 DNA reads TGTGCCAGCAGCCCTCGACACCTGAGACAAGCTTTCTTT. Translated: CASSPRHLRQAFF.

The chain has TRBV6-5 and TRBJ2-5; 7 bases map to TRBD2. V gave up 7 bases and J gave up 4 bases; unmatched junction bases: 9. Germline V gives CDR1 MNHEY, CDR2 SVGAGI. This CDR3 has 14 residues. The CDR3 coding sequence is TGTGCCAGCACCGGATTGGTAGCGGGAGAGACCCAGTACTTC. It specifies CASTGLVAGETQYF.

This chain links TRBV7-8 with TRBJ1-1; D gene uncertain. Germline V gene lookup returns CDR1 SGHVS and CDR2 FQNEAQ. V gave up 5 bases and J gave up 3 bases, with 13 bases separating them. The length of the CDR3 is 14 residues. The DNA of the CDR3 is TGTGCCAGCAGCCCTAAGGTGTTCGACACTGAAGCTTTCTTT. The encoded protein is CASSPKVFDTEAFF.

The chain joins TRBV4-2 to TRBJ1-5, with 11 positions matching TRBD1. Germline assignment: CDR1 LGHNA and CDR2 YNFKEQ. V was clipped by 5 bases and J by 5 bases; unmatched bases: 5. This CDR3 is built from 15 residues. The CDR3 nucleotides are TGTGCCAGCAGCTCGGGACAGGGGGTTTATCAGCCCCAGCATTTT. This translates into CASSSGQGVYQPQHF.

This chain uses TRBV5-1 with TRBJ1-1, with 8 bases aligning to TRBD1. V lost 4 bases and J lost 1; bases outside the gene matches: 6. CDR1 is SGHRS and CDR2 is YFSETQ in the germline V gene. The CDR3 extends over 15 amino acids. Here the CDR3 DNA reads TGCGCCAGCAGCGGAACCGGGACAGGGAACACTGAAGCTTTCTTT. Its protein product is CASSGTGTGNTEAFF.

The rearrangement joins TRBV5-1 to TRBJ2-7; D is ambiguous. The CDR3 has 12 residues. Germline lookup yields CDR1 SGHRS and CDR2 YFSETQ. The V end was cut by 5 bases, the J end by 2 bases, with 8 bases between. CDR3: CASRESTYEQYF. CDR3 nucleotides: TGCGCCAGCAGGGAGTCCACCTACGAGCAGTACTTC.

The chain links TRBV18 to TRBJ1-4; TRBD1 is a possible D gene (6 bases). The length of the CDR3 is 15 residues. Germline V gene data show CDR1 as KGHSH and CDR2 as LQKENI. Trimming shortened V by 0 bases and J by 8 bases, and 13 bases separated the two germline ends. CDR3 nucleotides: TGTGCCAGCTCACCACCGAGGGGGAACGAGGAAAAACTGTTTTTT. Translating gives CASSPPRGNEEKLFF.

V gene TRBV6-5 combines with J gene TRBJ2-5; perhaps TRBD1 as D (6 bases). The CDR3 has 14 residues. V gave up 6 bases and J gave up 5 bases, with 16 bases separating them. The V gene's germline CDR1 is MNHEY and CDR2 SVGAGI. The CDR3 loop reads CASSLGTPWETQYF. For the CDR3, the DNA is TGTGCCAGCAGCCTCGGGACACCCTGGGAGACCCAGTACTTC.

The DNA for the CDR3 is TGTGCCAGCTCACCTATTAAGGACATGAACACTGAAGCTTTCTTT. This translates into CASSPIKDMNTEAFF. V and J are TRBV18 and TRBJ1-1, with D possibly matching TRBD1 (5 bases). Looked up from germline, CDR1 is KGHSH and CDR2 is LQKENI. There are 15 residues in the CDR3. V was clipped by 3 bases and J by 0 bases, with 11 bases between them. The variable domain in full, with the rest retrieved from reference TRBV18 and TRBJ1-1, is NAGVMQNPRHLVRRRGQEARLRCSPMKGHSHVYWYRQLPEEGLKFMVYLQKENIIDESGMPKERFSAEFPKEGPSILRIQQVVRGDSAAYFCASSPIKDMNTEAFFGQGTRLTVV.

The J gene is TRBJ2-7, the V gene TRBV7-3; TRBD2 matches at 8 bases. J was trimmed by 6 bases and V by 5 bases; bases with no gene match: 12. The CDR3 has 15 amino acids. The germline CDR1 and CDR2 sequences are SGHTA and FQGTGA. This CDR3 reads CASSPEAGLVVEQYF. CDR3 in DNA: TGTGCCAGCAGCCCAGAGGCGGGACTAGTAGTCGAGCAGTACTTC.

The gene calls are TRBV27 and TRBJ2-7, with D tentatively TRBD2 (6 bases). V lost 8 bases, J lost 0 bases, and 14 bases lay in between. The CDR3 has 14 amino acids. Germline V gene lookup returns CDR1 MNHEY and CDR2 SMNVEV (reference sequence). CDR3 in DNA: TGTGCCAGCGGCCGGGCTAGCGCCTCCTACGAGCAGTACTTC. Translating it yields CASGRASASYEQYF.

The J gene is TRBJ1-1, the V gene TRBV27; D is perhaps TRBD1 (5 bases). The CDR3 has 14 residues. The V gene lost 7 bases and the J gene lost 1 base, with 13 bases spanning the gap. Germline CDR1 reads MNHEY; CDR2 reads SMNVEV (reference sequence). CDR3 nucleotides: TGTGCCAGCACAAGGGCAGGGCAGAACACTGAAGCTTTCTTT. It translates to CASTRAGQNTEAFF.

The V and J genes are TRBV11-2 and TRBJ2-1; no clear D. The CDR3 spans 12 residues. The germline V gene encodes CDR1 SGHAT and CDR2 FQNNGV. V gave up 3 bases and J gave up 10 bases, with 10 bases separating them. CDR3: CASSFGVGEQFF. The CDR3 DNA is TGTGCCAGCAGCTTTGGGGTCGGAGAGCAGTTCTTC.

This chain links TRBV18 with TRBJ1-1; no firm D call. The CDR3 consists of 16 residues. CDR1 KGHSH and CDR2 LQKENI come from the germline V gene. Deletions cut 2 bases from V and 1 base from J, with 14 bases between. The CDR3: CASSPTVLGSNTEAFF. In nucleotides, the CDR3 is TGTGCCAGCTCACCAACTGTCCTAGGCTCGAACACTGAAGCTTTCTTT.

The CDR3 sequence: CASSFEGARNLRYQETQYF. The CDR3, as DNA: TGTGCCAGCAGCTTTGAGGGGGCCCGGAACCTAAGGTACCAAGAGACCCAGTACTTC. The chain joins TRBV5-5 to TRBJ2-5; 7 bases line up with TRBD1. This CDR3 is built from 19 residues. V lost 2 bases to trimming and J lost 0 bases; unmatched junction nucleotides: 16. The germline CDR1 and CDR2 sequences are SGHKS and YYEKEE (reference sequence).

Here the CDR3 reads CASSLSEGLGSPLHF. The CDR3 DNA reads TGTGCCAGCAGTTTATCAGAGGGGCTGGGATCACCCCTCCACTTT. The chain carries TRBV27 and TRBJ1-6; D perhaps matches TRBD1 (5 bases). Germline loops: CDR1 MNHEY, CDR2 SMNVEV (reference sequence). The germline V and J ends were trimmed by 0 bases and 10 bases, with 13 bases remaining between them. The CDR3 has 15 residues.

This CDR3 reads CASSLRTGQDTEAFF. CDR3 bases: TGTGCCAGCAGCTTACGGACAGGGCAGGACACTGAAGCTTTCTTT. This chain connects TRBV5-4 to TRBJ1-1, with TRBD1 matching over 8 bases. Trimming at V came to 2 bases and at J to 3 bases, leaving 6 bases not matched to a gene. The germline CDR1 and CDR2 sequences are SGHNT and YYREEE (reference sequence). This CDR3 contains 15 residues.

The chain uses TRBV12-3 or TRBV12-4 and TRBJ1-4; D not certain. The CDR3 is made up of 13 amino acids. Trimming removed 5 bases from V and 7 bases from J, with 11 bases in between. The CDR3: CASSTGLLEKLFF. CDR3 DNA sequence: TGTGCCAGCAGTACCGGACTTCTTGAAAAACTGTTTTTT.

The CDR3 DNA is TGTGCCAGCAGACCCGGGGCCTCACTTTATGGCTACACCTTC. Translating gives CASRPGASLYGYTF. This chain connects TRBV14 to TRBJ1-2; a possible D gene is TRBD1 (5 bases). CDR1 is SGHDN, CDR2 FVKESK, per germline. Trimming shortened V by 6 bases and J by 5 bases, and 16 bases separated the two germline ends. This CDR3 is 14 amino acids long. The full variable domain, its missing parts supplied by reference TRBV14 and TRBJ1-2, is EAGVTQFPSHSVIEKGQTVTLRCDPISGHDNLYWYRRVMGKEIKFLLHFVKESKQDESGMPNNRFLAERTGGTYSTLKVQPAELEDSGVYFCASRPGASLYGYTFGSGTRLTVV.

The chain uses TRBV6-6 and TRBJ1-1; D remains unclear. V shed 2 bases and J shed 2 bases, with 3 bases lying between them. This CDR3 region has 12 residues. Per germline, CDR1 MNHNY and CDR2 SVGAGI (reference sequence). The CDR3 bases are TGTGCCAGCAGTTACGCCAACACTGAAGCTTTCTTT. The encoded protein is CASSYANTEAFF.

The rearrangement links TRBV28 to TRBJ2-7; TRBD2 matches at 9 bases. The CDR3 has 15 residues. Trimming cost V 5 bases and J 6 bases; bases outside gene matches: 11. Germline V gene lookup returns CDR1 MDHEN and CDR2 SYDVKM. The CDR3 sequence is CASSPGKAGGREQYF. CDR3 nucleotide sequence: TGTGCCAGCAGTCCCGGGAAGGCGGGGGGGCGCGAGCAGTACTTC.

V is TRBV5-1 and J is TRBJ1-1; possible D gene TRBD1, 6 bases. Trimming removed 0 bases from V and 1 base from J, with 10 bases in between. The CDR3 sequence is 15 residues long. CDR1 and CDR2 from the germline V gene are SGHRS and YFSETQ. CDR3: CASSLGTVQNTEAFF. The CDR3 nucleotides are TGCGCCAGCAGCTTGGGGACAGTCCAGAACACTGAAGCTTTCTTT.

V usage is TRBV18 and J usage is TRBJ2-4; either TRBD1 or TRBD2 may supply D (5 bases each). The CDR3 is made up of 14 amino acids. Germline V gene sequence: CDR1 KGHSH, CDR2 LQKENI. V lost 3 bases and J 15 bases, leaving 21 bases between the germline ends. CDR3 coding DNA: TGTGCCAGCTCACCCGGGCAGGGTCGGGAACTCCTGTACTTC. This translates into CASSPGQGRELLYF.

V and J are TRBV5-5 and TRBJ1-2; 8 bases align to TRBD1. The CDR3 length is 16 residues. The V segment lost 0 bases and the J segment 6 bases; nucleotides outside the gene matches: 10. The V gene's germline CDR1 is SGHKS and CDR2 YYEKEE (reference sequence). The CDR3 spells CASSLEGTGLQDGYTF. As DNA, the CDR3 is TGTGCCAGCAGCTTGGAAGGGACAGGTTTGCAGGATGGCTACACCTTC.

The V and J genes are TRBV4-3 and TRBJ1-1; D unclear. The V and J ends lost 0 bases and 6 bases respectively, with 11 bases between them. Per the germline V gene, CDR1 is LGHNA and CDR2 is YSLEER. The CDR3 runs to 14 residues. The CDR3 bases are TGCGCCAGCAGCCAAGATCCGACCCCAGCTGAAGCTTTCTTT. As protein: CASSQDPTPAEAFF.